What follows are 22 T cell receptor beta chains derived from one specimen sequenced in a study of T cell clonality in common variable immunodeficiency. Measured with immunoSEQ multiplex PCR; TCRdb has only the in-frame clones, and not every one. The sample shows about 81,000 clones, none of them appearing just once. The source material was peripheral blood mononuclear cells. The receptor set was obtained from a person between 18 and 70 years old in good health.

This clone appeared many times. The CDR3 end falls 3 residues outside the read, so it is completed with the germline J gene. The chain joins TRBV6-2 or TRBV6-3 to TRBJ2-3; D possibly corresponds to TRBD1 (6 bases). The length of the CDR3 is 14 residues. Germline V lookup: CDR1 MNHEY, CDR2 SVGEGT. V lost 2 bases and J lost 5, with 11 bases in between. Partial CDR3 DNA: TGTGCCAGCAGTTACGCAGGGGAAGTAGATACG. Protein: CASSYAGEVDT. The whole CDR3 reads CASSYAGEVDTQYF.

In this sample, this clone turned up a few times. The read comes to an end 3 residues before the CDR3 does, leaving the germline J gene to fill in the end. The rearrangement links TRBV7-9 to TRBJ2-1; 7 nucleotides agree with TRBD1. The CDR3 loop spans 15 amino acids. V was clipped by 5 bases and J by 0 bases; unmatched bases: 4. CDR1 SEHNR and CDR2 FQNEAQ come from the germline V gene (reference sequence). CDR3 sequence: CASSPRDSSYNEQFF. The CDR3 DNA, read in part, is TGTGCCAGCAGCCCCCGGGACAGCTCCTACAATGAG.

This clone was picked up many times. The DNA ends 3 residues before the CDR3 does, and the rest of the CDR3 is filled in from the germline J gene. This rearrangement joins TRBV19 to TRBJ1-2; 7 bases are a match to TRBD1. V was pared by 7 bases and J by 5 bases, with 1 base of the junction left unmatched. This CDR3 is 11 amino acids long. Per the germline V gene, CDR1 is LNHDA and CDR2 is SQIVND (reference sequence). The sequenced part of the CDR3 DNA is TGTGCCAGTATCAGGGGGTATGGC. Its protein product is CASIRGYG. The entire CDR3 sequence reads CASIRGYGYTF.

This clone was counted many times. Read data end 3 residues before the CDR3 end; the end is taken from the germline J gene. The chain recombines TRBV5-4 with TRBJ1-5; maybe TRBD1 (5 bases). The CDR3 covers 15 residues. Between the trimmed V and J ends, which lost 4 bases and 5 bases, there was a span of 16 bases. Per germline, CDR1 SGHNT and CDR2 YYREEE (reference sequence). The CDR3 spells CASSTQGVDDQPQHF. CDR3 DNA (partial): TGTGCCAGCAGCACCCAGGGAGTTGATGATCAGCCC.

Ten or more counts support this clone. The sequence runs out 3 residues before the end of the CDR3; the remainder is reconstructed from the germline J gene. J is TRBJ2-2 and V is TRBV19; TRBD2 matches at 8 bases. This CDR3 has 14 amino acids. Germline V CDR1 and CDR2: LNHDA, SQIVND (reference sequence). The junction had 6 bases not matched to a gene; V was cut back by 7 bases and J by 5 bases. The CDR3: CASIAGGGTGELFF. CDR3 DNA (partial): TGTGCCAGTATTGCGGGAGGAGGAACCGGGGAG.

The table lists this clone with many counts. The sequenced fragment ends 3 residues before the CDR3 boundary, so the rest is inferred from the germline J gene. The chain is built from TRBV5-1 and TRBJ2-7; TRBD1 matches at 9 bases. The V segment lost 4 bases and the J segment 5 bases; nucleotides outside the gene matches: 10. The CDR3 loop spans 15 amino acids. Germline-derived CDR1 and CDR2 are SGHRS and YFSETQ. The CDR3 sequence: CASSPGTGRINEQYF. CDR3 DNA (partial): TGCGCCAGCAGCCCAGGGACAGGGAGGATTAACGAG.

In this sample, this clone turned up many times. The covered CDR3 bases are TGTGCCAGCGGCCCCAGACTAGCGGGAGACTACGAG. Protein product: CASGPRLAGDYE. The entire CDR3 protein reads CASGPRLAGDYEQYF. V is TRBV12-3 or TRBV12-4 and J is TRBJ2-7, with 12 bases lining up with TRBD2. The read finishes 3 residues shy of the CDR3 end, and the germline J gene is used to complete it. Trimming took 8 bases from V and 3 from J; bases not matched to a gene: 8. This CDR3 is 15 amino acids long.

This clone came up many times. The read comes to an end 3 residues before the CDR3 does, leaving the germline J gene to fill in the end. The J gene is TRBJ2-5, the V gene TRBV20-1; D uncertain. The germline V gene has CDR1 DFQATT and CDR2 SNEGSKA (reference sequence). V was cut by 0 bases and J by 5 bases, with 16 bases left in between. The CDR3 contains 15 residues. The CDR3 DNA, read in part, is TGCAGTGCTAGAGATCTTGTGCAGGCTGGGGAGACC. Translated: CSARDLVQAGET. The whole CDR3 is CSARDLVQAGETQYF.

This clone appeared many times. The CDR3 is cut off 3 residues early in the read; its end comes from the germline J gene. The V call is TRBV19, the J call TRBJ2-7; TRBD2 aligns across 9 bases. The germline gives CDR1 LNHDA, CDR2 SQIVND (reference sequence). Trimming at V came to 2 bases and at J to 5 bases, leaving 7 bases not matched to a gene. The CDR3 is made up of 15 amino acids. The DNA read from the CDR3 is TGTGCCAGTAGTATAACGAGGGGACTAGCAGACGAG. This encodes CASSITRGLADE. The full CDR3 sequence reads CASSITRGLADEQYF. The variable domain in full, with the rest retrieved from reference TRBV19 and TRBJ2-7, is DGGITQSPKYLFRKEGQNVTLSCEQNLNHDAMYWYRQDPGQGLRLIYYSQIVNDFQKGDIAEGYSVSREKKESFPLTVTSAQKNPTAFYLCASSITRGLADEQYFGPGTRLTVT.

About this clone: The CDR3 end is not reached by the read, which stops 3 residues before it; the germline J gene fills it in. This sequence joins TRBV7-6 and TRBJ1-3; tentative D call: TRBD1 (6 bases). The V and J ends lost 0 bases and 0 bases respectively, with 9 bases between them. Per the germline V gene, CDR1 is SGHVS and CDR2 is FNYEAQ. This CDR3 has 16 amino acids. CDR3 DNA, as far as it was read: TGTGCCAGCAGCTTAGCGGCAGGGGCCTCTGGAAACACC. This sequence encodes CASSLAAGASGNT. The whole CDR3 is CASSLAAGASGNTIYF.

This clone was counted ten times or more. The read falls 3 residues short of the CDR3 end, and the missing part is taken from the germline J gene. This sequence joins TRBV20-1 and TRBJ2-3, with D possibly matching TRBD2 (5 bases). Trimming took 3 bases from V and 4 from J, leaving 14 bases between them. Germline CDR1 is DFQATT and CDR2 is SNEGSKA (reference sequence). CDR3 length equals 14 residues. Incomplete CDR3 DNA: TGCAGTGCTAGTGAACTAGGGTTTCCAGATACG. Translating it yields CSASELGFPDT. The CDR3 in full is CSASELGFPDTQYF.

A remark on this clone: The read terminates 3 residues before the CDR3 end, so the remaining end is supplied by the germline J gene. The rearrangement links TRBV7-9 to TRBJ2-1; 9 bases agree with TRBD1. Germline V CDR1 and CDR2: SEHNR, FQNEAQ (reference sequence). The CDR3 consists of 15 residues. Trimming took 2 bases from V and 8 from J; bases not matched to a gene: 7. The sequenced part of the CDR3 DNA is TGTGCCAGCAGCTTAACCGGGACAGGGAGGGATGAG. The encoded protein is CASSLTGTGRDE. The whole CDR3 sequence reads CASSLTGTGRDEQFF.

In this sample, this clone turned up many times. From the germline J gene comes the end of the CDR3, since the read stops 3 residues before it. V and J are TRBV5-4 and TRBJ2-3, with TRBD1 as a possible D gene (5 bases). The V end lost 2 bases, the J end lost 4 bases, and 11 bases lay between the germline ends. Germline V gene lookup returns CDR1 SGHNT and CDR2 YYREEE (reference sequence). This CDR3 has 14 amino acids. CDR3 residues: CASSLSQGADTQYF. CDR3 bases read: TGTGCCAGCAGCTTATCCCAGGGCGCAGATACG.

This clone was seen many times. The read terminates 3 residues ahead of where the CDR3 ends, so the germline J gene completes it. V and J are TRBV7-2 and TRBJ2-3; D possibly corresponds to TRBD1 (5 bases). Germline CDR1 SGHTA, CDR2 FQGNSA. V was pared by 6 bases and J by 4 bases, with 17 bases between. CDR3 length: 15 amino acids. CDR3 sequence: CASRPALGESDTQYF. CDR3 DNA (partial): TGTGCCAGCAGACCTGCCCTAGGGGAATCAGATACG.

This clone was observed many times. The CDR3 end is not reached by the read, which stops 3 residues before it; the germline J gene fills it in. The rearrangement links TRBV19 to TRBJ2-1; D unresolved. Germline CDR1 LNHDA, CDR2 SQIVND (reference sequence). The CDR3 length is 15 residues. V was cut by 2 bases and J by 7 bases, with 15 bases left in between. This CDR3 is CASSIYLVPKNEQFF. CDR3 bases read: TGTGCCAGTAGTATATATCTAGTCCCCAAAAATGAG.

In regard to this clone: The sequence runs out 3 residues before the end of the CDR3; the remainder is reconstructed from the germline J gene. The V gene is TRBV18, the J gene TRBJ2-3, with D unclear. The germline V and J ends were trimmed by 3 bases and 6 bases, with 10 bases remaining between them. The V gene's germline CDR1 is KGHSH and CDR2 LQKENI. This CDR3 has 13 amino acids. The sequenced part of the CDR3 DNA is TGTGCCAGCTCACCGAAAAGGTTGGATACG. It translates to CASSPKRLDT. The CDR3 reads in full as CASSPKRLDTQYF.

This clone has at least ten counts. The read ends 3 residues before the CDR3 terminus; that terminus is restored from the germline J gene. The chain couples TRBV5-1 to TRBJ2-1; 12 bases fit TRBD2. CDR1 is SGHRS, CDR2 YFSETQ, per germline. This CDR3 comprises 16 residues. With V trimmed by 3 bases and J by 5 bases, 6 bases remained unmatched. The CDR3 loop is CASSSLGLAGNNEQFF. The covered CDR3 bases are TGCGCCAGCAGCTCGCTCGGACTAGCGGGGAACAATGAG.

This clone was observed at least ten times. The read comes to an end 3 residues before the CDR3 does, leaving the germline J gene to fill in the end. The genes are TRBV19 and TRBJ2-3; TRBD1 matches at 8 bases. The CDR3 totals 15 residues. Germline CDR1 LNHDA, CDR2 SQIVND (reference sequence). J gave up 2 bases and V 3 bases, and 4 bases lay outside the gene matches. The sequenced part of the CDR3 DNA is TGTGCCAGTAGTATTTGGCAGGGGGCCACAGATACG. As protein: CASSIWQGATDT. From start to end, the CDR3 is CASSIWQGATDTQYF.

This clone showed up many times. The DNA ends 3 residues before the CDR3 does, and the rest of the CDR3 is filled in from the germline J gene. The chain recombines TRBV19 with TRBJ2-1; a possible D gene is TRBD2 (6 bases). Germline V gene lookup returns CDR1 LNHDA and CDR2 SQIVND (reference sequence). CDR3 length: 14 amino acids. Trimming left V 2 bases short and J 4 bases short, with 9 bases between. CDR3 loop: CASSILATYNEQFF. CDR3 DNA (partial): TGTGCCAGTAGTATACTAGCGACTTACAATGAG. Full variable domain (rest looked up from reference TRBV19 and TRBJ2-1): DGGITQSPKYLFRKEGQNVTLSCEQNLNHDAMYWYRQDPGQGLRLIYYSQIVNDFQKGDIAEGYSVSREKKESFPLTVTSAQKNPTAFYLCASSILATYNEQFFGPGTRLTVL.

This clone showed up many times. The CDR3 goes on 3 residues after the read ends, and that part is filled in from the germline J gene. The rearrangement uses TRBV19 and TRBJ2-5; D remains unclear. This CDR3 comprises 11 residues. Deletions cut 10 bases from V and 2 bases from J, with 8 bases between. Germline V gene lookup returns CDR1 LNHDA and CDR2 SQIVND (reference sequence). The CDR3: CATTAQETQYF. CDR3 DNA (partial): TGTGCCACAACTGCGCAAGAGACC.

Regarding this clone: The CDR3 end lies 3 residues beyond the end of the read and is filled in from the germline J gene. This chain joins TRBV7-9 and TRBJ1-1; D gene unclear. The CDR3 consists of 14 residues. Trimming removed 5 bases from V and 4 bases from J, with 14 bases in between. CDR1 is SEHNR and CDR2 is FQNEAQ in the germline V gene (reference sequence). CDR3 DNA (partial): TGTGCCAGCAGCCCAAGCGGGCTCCTCACTGAA. This gives the protein CASSPSGLLTE. The CDR3 as a whole reads CASSPSGLLTEAFF.

This clone was observed many times. The read gets to within 3 residues of the CDR3 end, and the germline J gene fills in the rest. V gene TRBV7-2 combines with J gene TRBJ2-7, with a weak D call TRBD2 (6 bases). V lost 6 bases and J 6 bases, leaving 18 bases between the germline ends. Germline CDR1 and CDR2: SGHTA and FQGNSA. This CDR3 spans 14 amino acids. This CDR3 reads CASSRTKGLTEQYF. The DNA read from the CDR3 is TGTGCCAGCAGTCGGACTAAAGGTCTTACCGAG.